This T cell receptor (beta chain) is from a study of CD8 T cells in Susac syndrome. Turning to this clonotype: Its cognate antigen is unknown.

CDR1 and CDR2 from the germline V gene are SGHTA and FQGNSA. V lost 3 bases and J 1 base, leaving 5 bases between the germline ends. CDR3 length: 13 amino acids. General observations from the study: The authors found no clonal expansion in Susac syndrome CD4+ T cell repertoires.

With random hexamers, 0.5 to 1 ug RNA was reverse transcribed. TCRdb passed the immunoSEQ multiplex PCR reads through MiXCR, listing each CDR3 protein once. The data contain under 200,000 distinct CDR3 sequences, approximately 94% of them singletons. The V gene is TRBV7-2, the J gene TRBJ2-3; possibly TRBD1 or TRBD2 for D (5 bases each). This sequence was found in a human donor with Susac syndrome. The specimen sequenced was CD4+ T cells from PBMCs. This chain's CDR3 is CASSLGGTDTQYF. The CDR3 DNA sequence: TGTGCCAGCAGCTTGGGGGGCACAGATACGCAGTATTTT.